This T cell receptor beta chain appears in the sequencing data of a study of CD8+CD57+ T cells in acquired aplastic anemia. Patients chosen for sequencing had shown CD8+CD57+ cell expansion by flow cytometry. It was genomic DNA that served as the template for profiling TCR beta VDJ and CDR3. TCRdb re-called the reads through MiXCR, storing one row per CDR3 protein. The table lists 450,000 to 550,000 distinct CDR3 sequences, 25% to 40% of them singletons. Source material: sorted CD4+, CD8+, or CD8+CD57+ T cells (not recorded which) from PBMCs. This TCR was recovered from a human donor with aplastic anemia.

The CDR3 sequence: CASSFGSGLAVQETQYF. CDR3 bases: TGTGCCAGCAGCTTTGGTAGCGGACTAGCGGTACAAGAGACCCAGTACTTC. The V gene is TRBV11-1, the J gene TRBJ2-5; 10 bases align to TRBD2. Germline V lookup: CDR1 SGHAT, CDR2 FQDESV (reference sequence). Trimming took 3 bases from V and 2 from J; bases not matched to a gene: 9. The CDR3 runs 17 residues. The full variable domain, completed using reference TRBV11-1 and TRBJ2-5, is EAEVAQSPRYKITEKSQAVAFWCDPISGHATLYWYRQILGQGPELLVQFQDESVVDDSQLPKDRFSAERLKGVDSTLKIQPAELGDSAMYLCASSFGSGLAVQETQYFGPGTRLLVL.